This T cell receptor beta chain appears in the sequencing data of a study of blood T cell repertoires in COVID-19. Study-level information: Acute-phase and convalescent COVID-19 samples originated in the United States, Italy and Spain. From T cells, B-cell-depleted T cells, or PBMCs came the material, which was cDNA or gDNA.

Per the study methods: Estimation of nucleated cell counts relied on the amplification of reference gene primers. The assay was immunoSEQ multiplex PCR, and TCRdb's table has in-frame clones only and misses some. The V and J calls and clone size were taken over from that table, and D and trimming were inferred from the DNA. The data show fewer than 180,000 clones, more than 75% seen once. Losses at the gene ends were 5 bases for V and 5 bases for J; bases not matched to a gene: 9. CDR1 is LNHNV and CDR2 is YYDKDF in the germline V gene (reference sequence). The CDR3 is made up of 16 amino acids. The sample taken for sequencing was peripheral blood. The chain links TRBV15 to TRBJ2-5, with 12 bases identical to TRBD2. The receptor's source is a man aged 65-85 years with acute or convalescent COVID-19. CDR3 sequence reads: CATSEALAGGLETQYF. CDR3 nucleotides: TGTGCCACCAGCGAAGCTCTAGCGGGAGGGCTGGAGACCCAGTACTTC.